Below are 14 T cell receptor beta chains sequenced from a single sample in a study of tumor-infiltrating lymphocytes in primary liver carcinoma (TCRdb year 2017). RNA from unsorted whole blood was extracted with TRIzol reagent, and germline DNA was obtained with the DNeasy Blood & Tissue kit. Instrument on record: Illumina HiSeq 2500. Using a constant-region primer and ProtoScript II reverse transcriptase, TCRbeta-specific cDNA was reverse-transcribed from around 520 ng total RNA. Construction of the TCRbeta libraries relied on three nested rounds of multiplex PCR, following a slightly modified ARM-PCR procedure. Multiplex TRBV1-TRBV30 forward primers and a Cbeta reverse primer were used in the first two PCR rounds, each of which was run for 10 cycles. Using fastp trimming at Q25 and MiXCR clonotype assembly, TCRdb reanalyzed the public sequencing data and kept in-frame beta chains. CDR3 protein sequences are deduplicated, and each keeps its most common genes and DNA. A total of approximately 310,000 distinct CDR3 sequences appear in this sample, roughly two thirds of them only once. The ten largest clones capture roughly 9% of the sample.

The material sequenced was peripheral blood. All receptors derive from a man aged 40-49 years with primary liver carcinoma and hepatitis B virus infection.

V and J are TRBV12-3 or TRBV12-4 and TRBJ2-4; D ambiguous. The CDR3 extends over 13 amino acids. CDR3 protein: CTAARDGENIQYF. CDR3 nucleotide sequence: TGTACCGCGGCTCGAGACGGAGAAAACATTCAGTACTTC.

Concerning this clonotype itself: Possible read error: a much larger clone is one base away. The CDR3 ends on some other residue instead of the conserved phenylalanine or tryptophan, so this is likely a read error. This chain uses TRBV12-3 or TRBV12-4 with TRBJ1-6; tentative D call: TRBD1 (5 bases). The length of the CDR3 is 16 residues. V lost 5 bases and J lost 9, with 20 bases in between. CDR3 sequence (DNA): TGTGCCAGCAGTCACTCGCCACGGGGGAAAAGTTCACCCCTCCACCTT. Translating gives CASSHSPRGKSSPLHL.

This clonotype was detected only a few times. The CDR3 bases are TGTGCTAGTGGTTTAATGGTAGCGGGAGCCTTTGAGCAGTTCTTC. Protein product: CASGLMVAGAFEQFF. V gene TRBV12-5 combines with J gene TRBJ2-1; 9 nucleotides align to TRBD2. This CDR3 contains 15 residues. Germline V lookup: CDR1 LGHNT, CDR2 FRNRAP. V was clipped by 3 bases and J by 9 bases; unmatched bases: 9.

This clonotype was counted ten times or more. The V call is TRBV6-5, the J call TRBJ1-3; no reliable D call. Germline V gene lookup returns CDR1 MNHEY and CDR2 SVGAGI. The ends were cut back, 2 bases at V and 0 bases at J, with 8 bases in the middle. The length of the CDR3 is 15 residues. CDR3 loop: CASSYAPDSGNTIYF. The CDR3 DNA is TGTGCCAGCAGTTACGCGCCCGACTCTGGAAACACCATATATTTT.

Concerning this clonotype itself: This could be a read error, since a much larger clone is one nucleotide away. This rearrangement joins TRBV6-5 to TRBJ2-6, with a weak D call TRBD2 (5 bases). Trimming shortened V by 7 bases and J by 3 bases, and 13 bases separated the two germline ends. CDR3 size: 15 residues. The germline gives CDR1 MNHEY, CDR2 SVGAGI. CDR3 region: CASKIGNFGANVLTF. The CDR3 DNA reads TGTGCCAGCAAGATCGGGAACTTTGGGGCCAACGTCCTGACTTTC.

This clonotype was counted ten times or more. The chain uses TRBV5-4 and TRBJ2-1; 9 bases fit TRBD1. This CDR3 comprises 14 residues. V trimming: 0 bases; J trimming: 12 bases; junction bases outside the gene matches: 7. Germline CDR1 SGHNT, CDR2 YYREEE (reference sequence). The CDR3 coding sequence is TGTGCCAGCAGCTTGGCCGCGGGACAGGGCGGGCAGTTCTTC. Protein sequence: CASSLAAGQGGQFF.

CDR3 sequence: CASSTGLEAFF. CDR3 coding DNA: TGTGCCAGCAGTACAGGGCTTGAAGCTTTCTTT. The V and J genes are TRBV6-6 and TRBJ1-1; a weak D match, TRBD1 (6 bases). The germline V and J ends were trimmed by 5 bases and 7 bases, with 8 bases remaining between them. The CDR3 is made up of 11 amino acids. Per germline, CDR1 MNHNY and CDR2 SVGAGI (reference sequence).

Turning to this clonotype: Just one base apart from a much larger clone, this may be a read error. The CDR3 end shows no conserved phenylalanine or tryptophan, and so a read error is likely. The chain links TRBV5-5 to TRBJ1-5; TRBD1 matches at 7 bases. This CDR3 comprises 16 residues. Germline CDR1 and CDR2: SGHKS and YYEKEE (reference sequence). Germline trimming cut 3 bases from V and 0 bases from J; bases unmatched to any gene: 6. CDR3 amino acids: CASSSGQTISNQPQHS. In DNA, the CDR3 is TGTGCCAGCAGCTCGGGACAGACGATTAGCAATCAGCCCCAGCATTCT.

This clonotype was seen only a few times. This may be a read error: a much more frequent sequence differs by one nucleotide. The chain carries TRBV5-5 and TRBJ2-3, with TRBD2 matching over 10 bases. The junction had 15 bases not matched to a gene; V was cut back by 4 bases and J by 10 bases. CDR1 is SGHKS, CDR2 YYEKEE, per germline (reference sequence). The CDR3 covers 16 residues. The CDR3 is CASSPLGLASRGAQYF. CDR3 nucleotide sequence: TGTGCCAGCAGCCCTCTGGGACTAGCGTCACGCGGGGCGCAGTATTTT. Full variable domain (rest looked up from reference TRBV5-5 and TRBJ2-3): DAGVTQSPTHLIKTRGQQVTLRCSPISGHKSVSWYQQVLGQGPQFIFQYYEKEERGRGNFPDRFSARQFPNYSSELNVNALLLGDSALYLCASSPLGLASRGAQYFGPGTRLTVL.

Concerning this clonotype: Being one base from a much bigger clone, this may be a read error. V and J are TRBV12-3 or TRBV12-4 and TRBJ1-2; D is undetermined. This CDR3 region has 15 residues. Trimming shortened V by 2 bases and J by 6 bases, and 16 bases separated the two germline ends. This CDR3 is CASSLRRRLFDGYTF. CDR3 coding DNA: TGTGCCAGCAGTTTACGGAGGCGACTCTTCGATGGCTACACCTTC.

For this clonotype: A much larger clone is a single base away; this may be a read error. The chain employs TRBV6-1 and TRBJ2-5; TRBD2 agrees at 7 bases. The germline V gene has CDR1 MNHNS and CDR2 SASEGT. This CDR3 spans 13 amino acids. J lost 3 bases, V lost 2 bases, and 0 bases had no gene match. CDR3 in DNA: TGTGCCAGCAGTGAAAGCGGGAAAGAGACCCAGTACTTC. It is translated as CASSESGKETQYF.

A note on this clonotype: A read error may explain this, as a much larger clone is one base away. The J gene is TRBJ2-5, the V gene TRBV6-1, with D possibly matching TRBD2 (5 bases). This CDR3 comprises 14 residues. CDR1 and CDR2 (germline): MNHNS, SASEGT. CDR3 bases: TGTGCCACCAGAGGGATTCAGCTCCAAGAGACCCGGTACTTC. Its protein product is CATRGIQLQETRYF.

This clonotype has at least ten counts. V usage is TRBV6-6 and J usage is TRBJ2-5, with 10 positions matching TRBD1. From germline, CDR1 is MNHNY and CDR2 SVGAGI (reference sequence). Germline trimming cut 4 bases from V and 3 bases from J; bases unmatched to any gene: 5. CDR3 length: 15 residues. Here the CDR3 DNA reads TGTGCCAGCAGTTCCGCCGGGACAGGGGAAGAGACCCAGTACTTC. This sequence encodes CASSSAGTGEETQYF.

Remarks on this clonotype: A read error may be the cause here, since a much bigger clone is one base away. J is TRBJ2-2 and V is TRBV6-6; D uncertain. This CDR3 contains 14 residues. V dropped 10 bases and J dropped 0 bases, with 12 bases sitting between them. Per germline, CDR1 MNHNY and CDR2 SVGAGI (reference sequence). CDR3 sequence (DNA): TGTGCCACCGGTGTGCAGGCGAACACCGGGGAGCTGTTTTTT. As protein: CATGVQANTGELFF.